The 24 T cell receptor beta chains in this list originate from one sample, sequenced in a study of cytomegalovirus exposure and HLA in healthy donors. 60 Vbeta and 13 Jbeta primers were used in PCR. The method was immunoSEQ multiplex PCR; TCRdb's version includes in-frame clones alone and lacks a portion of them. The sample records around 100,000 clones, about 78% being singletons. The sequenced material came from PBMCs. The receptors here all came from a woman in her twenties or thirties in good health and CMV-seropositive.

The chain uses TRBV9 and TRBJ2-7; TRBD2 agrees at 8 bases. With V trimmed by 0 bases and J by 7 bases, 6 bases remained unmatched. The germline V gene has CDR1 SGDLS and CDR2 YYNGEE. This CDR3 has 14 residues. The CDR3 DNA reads TGTGCCAGCAGCGTAGGAGGCGGGGGGAGAGAGCAGTACTTC. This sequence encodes CASSVGGGGREQYF.

The CDR3 nucleotides are TGTGCCAGTAGTGTCCGGGACTTAGCCACAGATACGCAGTATTTT. Translated, it gives CASSVRDLATDTQYF. The chain joins TRBV19 to TRBJ2-3; a weak D match, TRBD2 (6 bases). The CDR3 spans 15 residues. The germline gives CDR1 LNHDA, CDR2 SQIVND (reference sequence). V was clipped by 5 bases and J by 2 bases, with 14 bases between them.

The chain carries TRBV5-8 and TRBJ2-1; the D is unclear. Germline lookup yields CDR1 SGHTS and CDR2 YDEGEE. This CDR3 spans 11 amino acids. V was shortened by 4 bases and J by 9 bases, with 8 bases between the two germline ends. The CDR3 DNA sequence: TGTGCCAGCAGCCTATATGGTGAGCAGTTCTTC. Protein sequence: CASSLYGEQFF.

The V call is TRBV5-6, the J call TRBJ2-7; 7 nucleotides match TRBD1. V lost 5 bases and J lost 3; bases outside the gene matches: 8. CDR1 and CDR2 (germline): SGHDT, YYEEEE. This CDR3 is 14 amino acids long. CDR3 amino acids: CASRSTGTVYEQYF. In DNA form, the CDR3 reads TGTGCCAGCAGAAGTACCGGGACAGTCTACGAGCAGTACTTC.

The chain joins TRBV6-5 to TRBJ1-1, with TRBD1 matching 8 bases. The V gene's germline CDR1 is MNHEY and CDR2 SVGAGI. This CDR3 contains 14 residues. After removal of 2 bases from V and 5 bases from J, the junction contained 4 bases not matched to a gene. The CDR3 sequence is CASSYATGETEAFF. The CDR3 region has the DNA TGTGCCAGCAGTTACGCGACAGGGGAGACTGAAGCTTTCTTT.

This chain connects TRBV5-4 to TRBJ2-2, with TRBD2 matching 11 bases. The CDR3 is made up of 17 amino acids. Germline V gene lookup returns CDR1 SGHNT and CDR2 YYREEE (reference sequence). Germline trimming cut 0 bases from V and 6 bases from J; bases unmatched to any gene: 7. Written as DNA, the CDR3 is TGTGCCAGCAGCTTGGGCGGGACTAGCGGAGTACCCGGGGAGCTGTTTTTT. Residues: CASSLGGTSGVPGELFF.

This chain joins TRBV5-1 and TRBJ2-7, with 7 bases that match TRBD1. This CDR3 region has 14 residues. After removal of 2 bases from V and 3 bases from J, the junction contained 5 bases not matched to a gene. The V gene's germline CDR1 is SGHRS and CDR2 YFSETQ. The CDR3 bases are TGCGCCAGCAGCTTCTCGACAGGGAGCTACGAGCAGTACTTC. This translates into CASSFSTGSYEQYF. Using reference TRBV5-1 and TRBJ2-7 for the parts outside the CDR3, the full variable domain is KAGVTQTPRYLIKTRGQQVTLSCSPISGHRSVSWYQQTPGQGLQFLFEYFSETQRNKGNFPGRFSGRQFSNSRSEMNVSTLELGDSALYLCASSFSTGSYEQYFGPGTRLTVT.

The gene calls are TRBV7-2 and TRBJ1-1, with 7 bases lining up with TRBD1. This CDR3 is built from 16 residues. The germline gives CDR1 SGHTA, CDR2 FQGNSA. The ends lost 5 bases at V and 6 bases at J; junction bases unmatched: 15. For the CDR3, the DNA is TGTGCCAGCAGCCCCCAAATAGGACAGGAGGGTTCTGAAGCTTTCTTT. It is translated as CASSPQIGQEGSEAFF.

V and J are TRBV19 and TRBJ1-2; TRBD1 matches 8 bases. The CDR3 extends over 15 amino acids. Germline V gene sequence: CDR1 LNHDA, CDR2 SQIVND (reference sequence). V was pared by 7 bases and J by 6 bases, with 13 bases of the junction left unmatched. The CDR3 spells CASMYLAGGVHGYTF. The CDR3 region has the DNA TGTGCCAGTATGTACCTAGCAGGGGGCGTTCATGGCTACACCTTC.

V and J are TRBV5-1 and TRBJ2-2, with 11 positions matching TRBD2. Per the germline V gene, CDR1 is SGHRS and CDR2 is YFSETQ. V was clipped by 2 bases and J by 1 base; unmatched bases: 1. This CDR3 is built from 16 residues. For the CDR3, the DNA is TGCGCCAGCAGCTTTACTAGCGGGGGGAACACCGGGGAGCTGTTTTTT. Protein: CASSFTSGGNTGELFF.

CDR3 loop: CASSAKLAGGPFEQYF. The CDR3 DNA is TGTGCCAGCAGTGCCAAACTAGCGGGAGGGCCCTTCGAGCAGTACTTC. V and J are TRBV25-1 and TRBJ2-7, with 13 bases matching TRBD2. This CDR3 region has 16 residues. The J segment lost 6 bases and the V segment lost 4 bases, leaving 9 bases of the junction unmatched. Germline V gene data show CDR1 as MGHDK and CDR2 as SYGVNS.

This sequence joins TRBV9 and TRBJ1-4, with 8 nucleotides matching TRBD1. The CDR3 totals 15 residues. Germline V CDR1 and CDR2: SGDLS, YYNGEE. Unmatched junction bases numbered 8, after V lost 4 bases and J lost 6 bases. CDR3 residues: CASSSRTGNDEKLFF. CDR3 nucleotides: TGTGCCAGCAGCTCCCGGACAGGGAACGATGAAAAACTGTTTTTT.

The CDR3 coding sequence is TGTGCCAGCAGATCTGAAGCGGGGGGGCCAGGAGAGCAGTACTTC. Residues: CASRSEAGGPGEQYF. V usage is TRBV2 and J usage is TRBJ2-7; 10 bases line up with TRBD2. This CDR3 is 15 amino acids long. Germline CDR1 and CDR2: SNHLY and FYNNEI. V was clipped by 6 bases and J by 7 bases; unmatched bases: 12.

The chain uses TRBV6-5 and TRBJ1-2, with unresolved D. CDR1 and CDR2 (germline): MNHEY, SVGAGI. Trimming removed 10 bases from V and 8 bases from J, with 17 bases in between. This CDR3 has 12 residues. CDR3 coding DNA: TGTGCCACAAAAAATGACGCGAGGGGCTACACCTTC. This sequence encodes CATKNDARGYTF.

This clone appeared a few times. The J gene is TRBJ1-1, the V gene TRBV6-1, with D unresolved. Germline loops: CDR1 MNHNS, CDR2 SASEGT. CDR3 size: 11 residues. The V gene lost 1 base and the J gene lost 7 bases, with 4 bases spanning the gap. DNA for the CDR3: TGTGCCAGCAGTGAAGTCCTTGAAGCTTTCTTT. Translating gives CASSEVLEAFF.

DNA of the CDR3: TGTGCCAGCAGCTTGGGGACAGGGAGAGGCTACACCTTC. It encodes CASSLGTGRGYTF. The rearrangement joins TRBV11-2 to TRBJ1-2; the match to TRBD1 covers 9 bases. CDR1 is SGHAT, CDR2 FQNNGV, per germline. The V segment lost 3 bases and the J segment 8 bases; nucleotides outside the gene matches: 4. The CDR3 spans 13 residues.

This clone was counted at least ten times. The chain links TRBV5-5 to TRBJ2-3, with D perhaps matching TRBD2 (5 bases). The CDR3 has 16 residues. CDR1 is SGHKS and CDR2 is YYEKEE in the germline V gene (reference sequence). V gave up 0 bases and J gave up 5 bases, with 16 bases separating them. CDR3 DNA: TGTGCCAGCAGCTTGGACTCCGGGTTTGGAGGAGATACGCAGTATTTT. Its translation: CASSLDSGFGGDTQYF.

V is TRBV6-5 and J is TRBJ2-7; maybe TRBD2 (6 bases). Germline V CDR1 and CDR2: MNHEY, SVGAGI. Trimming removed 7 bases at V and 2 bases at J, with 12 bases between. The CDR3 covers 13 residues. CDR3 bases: TGTGCCAGCACAGATAGCGGAACCTACGAGCAGTACTTC. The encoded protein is CASTDSGTYEQYF.

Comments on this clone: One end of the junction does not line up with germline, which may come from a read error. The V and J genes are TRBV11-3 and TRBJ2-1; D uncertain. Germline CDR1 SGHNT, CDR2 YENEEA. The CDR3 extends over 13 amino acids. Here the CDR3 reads CASSFSAAPSQVF. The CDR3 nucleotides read TGTGCCAGCAGCTTTTCCGCCGCGCCAAGCCAGGTCTTC.

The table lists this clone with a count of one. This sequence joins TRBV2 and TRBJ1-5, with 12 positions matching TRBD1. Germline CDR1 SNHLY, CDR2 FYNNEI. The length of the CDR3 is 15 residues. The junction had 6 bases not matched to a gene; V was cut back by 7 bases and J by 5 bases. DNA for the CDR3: TGTGCCAGCACTGCAGGGACAGGGGGCTATCAGCCCCAGCATTTT. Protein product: CASTAGTGGYQPQHF.

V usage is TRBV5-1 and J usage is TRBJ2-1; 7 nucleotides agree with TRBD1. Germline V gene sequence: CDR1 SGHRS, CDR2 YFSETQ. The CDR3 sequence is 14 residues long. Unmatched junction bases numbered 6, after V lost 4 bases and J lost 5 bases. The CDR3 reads CASSVDREHNEQFF. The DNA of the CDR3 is TGCGCCAGCAGCGTAGACAGGGAGCACAATGAGCAGTTCTTC.

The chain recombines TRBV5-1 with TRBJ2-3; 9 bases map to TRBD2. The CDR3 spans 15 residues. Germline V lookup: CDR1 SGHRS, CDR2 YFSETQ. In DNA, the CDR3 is TGCGCGAGCGGGGCTAGCGGGATTCACACAGATACGCAGTATTTT. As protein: CASGASGIHTDTQYF.

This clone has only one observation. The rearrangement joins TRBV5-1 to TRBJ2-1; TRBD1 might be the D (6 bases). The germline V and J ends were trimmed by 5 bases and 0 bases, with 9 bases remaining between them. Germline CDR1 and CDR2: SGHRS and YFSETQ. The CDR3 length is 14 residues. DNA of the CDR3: TGCGCCAGCAGTGGACAGCCCTCCTACAATGAGCAGTTCTTC. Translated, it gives CASSGQPSYNEQFF.

This CDR3 reads CASSPDSSSYNEQFF. The CDR3 DNA follows: TGTGCCAGCAGCCCTGACTCGAGCTCCTACAATGAGCAGTTCTTC. The chain couples TRBV7-2 to TRBJ2-1; D ambiguous. This CDR3 spans 15 amino acids. V lost 5 bases, J lost 0 bases, and 11 bases lay in between. The germline gives CDR1 SGHTA, CDR2 FQGNSA.